This TCR beta chain was identified during a study of regulatory T cells in long-lasting Graves disease (dated by TCRdb to the early 2020s). With respect to the entire study: Newly diagnosed Graves' disease patients had taken antithyroid drugs for less than 3 months. TCR sequencing covered 13 persistent and 20 newly diagnosed Graves' disease patients, 33 samples in total. Peripheral blood TCR sequencing and RNA sequencing compared persistent Graves' disease patients with newly diagnosed Graves' disease patients. The study took place in China and was registered as a clinical trial. Study-level results and caveats: TRBV28, TRBJ1-2 and TRBJ2-5 were preferentially used in persistent disease, while TRBV20-1 and TRBJ2-1 were favored in newly diagnosed disease. More public clonotypes were shared among persistent patients (under 3,000) than among newly diagnosed patients (roughly 960). The study examined only peripheral blood because the primary lesion, thyroid tissue, could not be accessed. The authors noted that the small sample size was a limitation that may lower accuracy. Sequencing and analysis were restricted to the TCR beta chain. Lower TCR Shannon entropy and fewer highly expanded clones were observed in persistent Graves' disease patients than in newly diagnosed patients, which suggested clonal expansion.

The cysteine opens and the phenylalanine closes a CDR3 of 17 amino acids. Of all the DNA, just the CDR3 is kept, 51 bases in frame from base 1. V is reduced by 5 bases and J by 3 bases, leaving a spacing of 22 bases between them. The germline V gene (reference sequence) provides CDR1 SGHAT and CDR2 FQDESV. According to the study, the label for this sample's time point signals: newly diagnosed GD, antithyroid drugs for less than 3 months. For both TCR sequencing and RNA sequencing, RNA was extracted from PBMCs in TRIzol. The diagnosis of Graves' disease was made according to American Thyroid Association guidelines. Patients were recruited from an endocrinology department in Xi'an, China. From each patient, about 9 milliliters of peripheral blood was collected into an EDTA anticoagulant tube. PBMCs were isolated by Ficoll Paque Plus density gradient separation without further T cell sorting. An Agilent 2100 Bioanalyzer and agarose gel were used to check RNA quality, while a NanoDrop 2000 measured RNA concentration.

The library was generated by multiplex PCR. Reads for this sample came from an Illumina HiSeq 4000. TCR beta libraries were built with iRepertoire HTBI primers and Arm-PCR amplification of CDR3 regions. Gel purification was performed on PCR products prior to sequencing. Per the original workflow: Gene usage analysis of CDR3 amino acid clonotypes relied on the 55 to 80 TRBV and more than twelve TRBJ segments identified across samples. COPE and FqMerger were used to merge the filtered high-quality paired reads into contigs. BLAST was used to align contigs to the IMGT TRBV, TRBD and TRBJ reference genes, and CDR3 was defined following IMGT. Any clonotype with a frequency above 0.1% was classified as a highly expanded clone. Shannon entropy served as the measure of repertoire diversity, while the Gini coefficient captured V-J evenness. A clonotype found in more than one individual was treated as public. TCRdb applied fastp at Q25 and MiXCR to the public reads, then kept only in-frame beta chains. For every CDR3 protein sequence, its rows merge into one entry that carries the most common genes and DNA. TCRdb's processing, not the authors', yielded these V and J calls. In all, the sample holds more than 450,000 distinct CDR3 sequences, and 15% to 20% of those were seen once. Clones ranked in the top ten supply 9% to 15% of the sample.

Ten or more counts support this clonotype. What antigen it recognizes has not been identified. Base qualities are not recorded, but no much larger clone differs from it by a single base. This same sample was also part of a study on T cells in Graves' hyperthyroidism and ophthalmopathy. The second study reports: Stable Graves' hyperthyroidism was defined as no progression to ophthalmopathy during 18 months of follow-up. The hyperthyroidism patients were between 18 and 65 years old and newly diagnosed, with a disease duration of less than 2 months. The study excluded patients with uncontrolled infections, other autoimmune diseases, pregnancy or lactation. Clinical symptoms, serum thyroxine and TRAb, thyroid ultrasound, and orbital computed tomography formed the basis for the diagnoses. The first round of RT-PCR for the TCR CDR3 was performed with the HTBI primer set and the Qiagen OneStep RT-PCR kit. Most expanded thyroid clonotypes (frequency above 0.001) were also found in blood, which suggests that blood repertoires may mirror thyroid immune responses. In cross-validation, a model built on a 13 V-J signature told ophthalmopathy apart from stable hyperthyroidism with just under 90% sensitivity and about 81% specificity, and in testing the same model reached 80%/75%. In validation, progression to ophthalmopathy was predicted by the model with roughly 69% sensitivity and 72.22% specificity, a median of roughly 6.4 months before onset. To identify distinguishing TCR V-J signatures, a discovery cohort of about 100 patients was used, comprising 43 with Graves' ophthalmopathy and around 57 with stable Graves' hyperthyroidism. An independent validation cohort of around 19 hyperthyroidism patients and 17 patients who later progressed to ophthalmopathy tested prospective prediction of ophthalmopathy. The 95 to 100 discovery patients were randomly split 7:3 into training and test sets. The study also compared thyroid tissue and blood T-cell repertoires from more than five Graves' hyperthyroidism patients. After blood sampling, hyperthyroidism patients were treated with methimazole at a starting dose of 30 mg daily, and ophthalmopathy patients were treated with high-dose intravenous methylprednisolone. A second multiplex PCR round built the libraries, followed by size selection and purification. The libraries were sequenced on an Illumina HiSeq2000 using paired-end 100 bp reads. SOAPnuke was used to process the raw data, throwing out any read that contained adapters or uncalled bases, had a mean Phred below 15, or lacked an exact constant-primer or identifier match. High-quality paired reads were merged with COPE v1.2.5, and unique nucleotide sequences were defined as clonotypes. Clonotypes were aligned to IMGT TRBV, TRBD and TRBJ reference segments using MiTCR v1.1. Analysis was restricted to V-J combinations with a frequency above 0.0001, which covered 99% to 99.2% of repertoires. The TCS score was defined as F50 (clonal expansion) divided by E x V (chaos), with BLOSUM62-based TCRdist calculated between CDR3 peptides within each V-J. Welch's t-statistics and random forest reduced roughly 500 V-J features to 10 to 15, which were used in a naive Bayes classifier (R e1071). Sample size was not statistically predetermined, and blinding of investigators to group allocation was not performed. The paper reports TCR Vbeta CDR3 sequencing of 135 peripheral blood samples: approximately 41 ophthalmopathy, roughly 80 hyperthyroidism and around 17 progressor patients.

Sequencing used peripheral blood mononuclear cells (PBMCs), obtained at new diagnosis, from a patient treated with antithyroid drugs. The receptor's source is a man aged 35 to 55 with Graves disease. Donor details come from another sample of the same person, matched by shared clones. Recombination linked TRBV11-1 to TRBJ1-1, with no D gene named confidently. The CDR3 region has the sequence CASSLNSAASRHTEAFF. The nucleotides read TGTGCCAGCAGCCTAAATTCGGCAGCCTCAAGGCACACTGAAGCTTTCTTT. Extended through the reference TRBV11-1 and TRBJ1-1 proteins, this CDR3 yields the full variable domain: EAEVAQSPRYKITEKSQAVAFWCDPISGHATLYWYRQILGQGPELLVQFQDESVVDDSQLPKDRFSAERLKGVDSTLKIQPAELGDSAMYLCASSLNSAASRHTEAFFGQGTRLTVV.